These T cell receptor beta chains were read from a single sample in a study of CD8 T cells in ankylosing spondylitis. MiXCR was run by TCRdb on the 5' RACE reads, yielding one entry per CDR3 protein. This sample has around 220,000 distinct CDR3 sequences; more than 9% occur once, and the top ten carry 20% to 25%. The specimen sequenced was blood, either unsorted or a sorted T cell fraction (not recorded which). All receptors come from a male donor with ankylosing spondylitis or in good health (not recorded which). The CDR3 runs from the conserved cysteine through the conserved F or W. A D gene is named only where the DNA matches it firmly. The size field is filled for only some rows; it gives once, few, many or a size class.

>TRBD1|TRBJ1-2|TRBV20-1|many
TGCAGTGCCCCAACGGACAGGGGGCTTGGGGGCTACACCTTC
CSAPTDRGLGGYTF
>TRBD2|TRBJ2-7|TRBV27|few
TGTGCCAGCAGTTCTCGGGGGGTCTACGAGCAGTACTTC
CASSSRGVYEQYF
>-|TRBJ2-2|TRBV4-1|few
TGCGCCAGCAGCCAAGATATCGGGGATTCCACCGGGGAGCTGTTTTTT
CASSQDIGDSTGELFF
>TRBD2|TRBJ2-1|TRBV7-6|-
TGTGCCAGCAGCCCCCGACTAGCGGGGGGGAGCTCCTACAATGAGCAGTTCTTC
CASSPRLAGGSSYNEQFF
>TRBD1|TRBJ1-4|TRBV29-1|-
TGCAGCGTGGACAGGGATGAAAAACTGTTTTTT
CSVDRDEKLFF
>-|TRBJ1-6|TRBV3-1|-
TGTGCCAGCAGCCAAGACGGAGGGGGTTCACCCCTCCACTTT
CASSQDGGGSPLHF
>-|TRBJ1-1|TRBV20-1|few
TGCAGGGGAGACAGGCAAAACACTGAAGCTTTCTTT
CRGDRQNTEAFF
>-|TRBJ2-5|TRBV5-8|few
TGTGCCAGCAGCCGCCCGGTCGAAGAGACCCAGTACTTC
CASSRPVEETQYF
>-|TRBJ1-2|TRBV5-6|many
TGTGCCAGCAGCTTGCTACGGGGAACGGAAGGCTACACCTTC
CASSLLRGTEGYTF
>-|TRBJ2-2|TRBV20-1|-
TGCAGTGCGCCGCGGGGGCTGAACACCGGGGAGCTGTTTTTT
CSAPRGLNTGELFF
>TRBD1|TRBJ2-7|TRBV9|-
TGTGCCAGCAGCGAGAGGGGACAGGGCTGGGAGCAGTACTTC
CASSERGQGWEQYF
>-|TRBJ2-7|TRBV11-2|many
TGTGCCAGCAGCTTATTTCAGAACTACGAGCAGTACTTC
CASSLFQNYEQYF
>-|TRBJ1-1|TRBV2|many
TGTGCCAGCAGTGAAGCTATAAACTACGCTGAAGCTTTCTTT
CASSEAINYAEAFF
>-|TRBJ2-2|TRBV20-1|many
TGCAGTGCCAGACAGAACACCGGGGAGCTGTTTTTT
CSARQNTGELFF
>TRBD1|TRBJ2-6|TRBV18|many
TGTGCCAGCTCATCTATCACAGGGGCTGGGGCCAACGTCCTGACTTTC
CASSSITGAGANVLTF
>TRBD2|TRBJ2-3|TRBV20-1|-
TGCAGTGCTAGTATGGCGGGGGGGCTTGCAGATACGCAGTATTTT
CSASMAGGLADTQYF
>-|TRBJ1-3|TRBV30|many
TGTGCCTGGAGTCCCGACCCAGCAGGAAACACCATATATTTT
CAWSPDPAGNTIYF
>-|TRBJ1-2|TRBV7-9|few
TGTGCCAGCAGCCGAGAAAACTATGGCTACACCTTC
CASSRENYGYTF
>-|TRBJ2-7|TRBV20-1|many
TGCAGTGCTCGACACGGCAAGAAACCCTCCTCCTACGAGCAGTACTTC
CSARHGKKPSSYEQYF
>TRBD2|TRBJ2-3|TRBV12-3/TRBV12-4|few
TGTGCCAGCAGTAGCGGGGGGGTTTTAAATACGCAGTATTTT
CASSSGGVLNTQYF
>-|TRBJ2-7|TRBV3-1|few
TGTGCCAGCAGCCAAGATGCCCCGCGGTCGGGGGAGCAGTACTTC
CASSQDAPRSGEQYF
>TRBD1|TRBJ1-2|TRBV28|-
TGTGCCAGCAGCCCACCGGGACAGGGAGTGGGTGGTGGCTACACCTTC
CASSPPGQGVGGGYTF
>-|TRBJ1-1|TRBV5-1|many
TGCGCCAGCGCCCCCCAAATCCCCCCGAACACTGAAGCTTTCTTT
CASAPQIPPNTEAFF
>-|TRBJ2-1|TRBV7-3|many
TGTGCCAGCAGCTTGGAGGGGATCAATGAGCAGTTCTTC
CASSLEGINEQFF
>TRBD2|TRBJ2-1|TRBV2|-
TGTGCCAGCAGTCCCCAGCGGGGGGACAATGAGCAGTTCTTC
CASSPQRGDNEQFF
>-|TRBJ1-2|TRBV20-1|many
TGCAGTGCTAGCGCGGGCTCTCAGTCCCACTATGGCTACACCTTC
CSASAGSQSHYGYTF
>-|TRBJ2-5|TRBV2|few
TGTGCCAGCAGACCCCGACAGGATCAAGAGACCCAGTACTTC
CASRPRQDQETQYF
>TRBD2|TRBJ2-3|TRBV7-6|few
TGTGCCAGCAGCTCCAAGGGGACTAGCGGGGCAGATACGCAGTATTTT
CASSSKGTSGADTQYF
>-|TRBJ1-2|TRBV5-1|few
TGCGCCAGCAGCCCGGCTCGGGAGCCACGTGGCTACACCTTC
CASSPAREPRGYTF
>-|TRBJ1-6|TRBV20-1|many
TGCAGTGCCGCAAGCAGGTTAAATTCACCCCTCCACTTT
CSAASRLNSPLHF
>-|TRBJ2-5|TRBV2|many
TGTGCCAGCAGTGACGACAACCAAGAGACCCAGTACTTC
CASSDDNQETQYF
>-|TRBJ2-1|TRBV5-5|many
TGTGCCAGCAGCTTGAAACCAATGAATGAGCAGTTCTTC
CASSLKPMNEQFF
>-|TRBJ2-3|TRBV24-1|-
TGTGCCACCAGTGATCCCATTACAGGGCCAGATACGCAGTATTTT
CATSDPITGPDTQYF
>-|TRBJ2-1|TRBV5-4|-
TGTGCCAGCAGCTTGTTACACAATGAGCAGTTCTTC
CASSLLHNEQFF
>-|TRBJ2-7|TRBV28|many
TGTGCCAGCAGCAACTTAGTGGGATACGAGCAGTACTTC
CASSNLVGYEQYF
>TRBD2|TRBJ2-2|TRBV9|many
TGTGCCAGCAGCGTACACCCTAGCGGGGGGGCCGGGGAGCTGTTTTTT
CASSVHPSGGAGELFF
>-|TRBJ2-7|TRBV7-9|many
TGTGCCAGCAGCTTGGGGCGTTACGAGCAGTACTTC
CASSLGRYEQYF
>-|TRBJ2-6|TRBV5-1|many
TGCGCCAGCAGTACAGGGCCCTCTGGGGCCAACGTCCTGACTTTC
CASSTGPSGANVLTF
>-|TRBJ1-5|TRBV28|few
TGTGCCAGCAGTTTACCGGGGGGGCTCTCGTGGAGCAATCAGCCCCAGCATTTT
CASSLPGGLSWSNQPQHF
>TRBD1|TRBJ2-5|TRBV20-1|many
TGCAGTATCGGACAGGGAGTGTTGGAGACCCAGTACTTC
CSIGQGVLETQYF
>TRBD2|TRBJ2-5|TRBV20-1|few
TGCAGTGCTAGACGGGGAGCGGGAGGGGTAGAGACCCAGTACTTC
CSARRGAGGVETQYF
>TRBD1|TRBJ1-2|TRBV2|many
TGTGCCAGCACCATGACAGGGTCCTATGGCTACACCTTC
CASTMTGSYGYTF
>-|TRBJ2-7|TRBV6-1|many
TGTGCCAGCACAGGGGAGGGCAGCGGTTCCTACGAGCAGTACTTC
CASTGEGSGSYEQYF
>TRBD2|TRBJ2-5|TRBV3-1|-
TGTGCCAGCAGCAAAGATGTAAGAACTAGCGGAAAAGAGACCCAGTACTTC
CASSKDVRTSGKETQYF
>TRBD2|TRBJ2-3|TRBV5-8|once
TGTGCCAGCAGCTTGTGGCGCCGCGGGACTAGCGGGGGGGCAATAGATACGCAGTATTTT
CASSLWRRGTSGGAIDTQYF
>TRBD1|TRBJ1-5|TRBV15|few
TGTGCCACCAGCAGAGAGACAGGGGGCAATCAGCCCCAGCATTTT
CATSRETGGNQPQHF
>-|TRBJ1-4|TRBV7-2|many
TGTGCCAGCAGCTTATATATCACCGTCGATGAAAAACTGTTTTTT
CASSLYITVDEKLFF
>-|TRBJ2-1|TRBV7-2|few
TGTGCCAGCAGCTTAGAGTGGAGGGCCGGGAATGAGCAGTTCTTC
CASSLEWRAGNEQFF
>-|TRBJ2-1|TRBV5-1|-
TGCGCCAGCAGCTTAGCAGGGTTTGGGGGCGATGAGCAGTTCTTC
CASSLAGFGGDEQFF
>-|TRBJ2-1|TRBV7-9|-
TGTGCCAGCAGCTTCGGAGCCGCGGGCAATGAGCAGTTCTTC
CASSFGAAGNEQFF
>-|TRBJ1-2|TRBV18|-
TGTGCCAGCTCACCAGGGGATTATGGCGACACCTTC
CASSPGDYGDTF
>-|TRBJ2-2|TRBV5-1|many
TGCGCCAGCAGCTTGTTGGGCGACGCTACGAACACCGGGGAGCTGTTTTTT
CASSLLGDATNTGELFF
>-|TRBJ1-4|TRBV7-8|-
TGTGCCAGCAGCGCGACTGATCGGAATGAAAAACTGTTTTTT
CASSATDRNEKLFF
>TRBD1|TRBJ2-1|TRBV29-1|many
TGCAGCGTTGTTACCGGGACAGGGGCGGCTAATGAGCAGTTCTTC
CSVVTGTGAANEQFF
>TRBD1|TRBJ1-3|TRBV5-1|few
TGCGCCAGCAGCTTGACGACAGGGGACTTCTCTGGAAACACCATATATTTT
CASSLTTGDFSGNTIYF
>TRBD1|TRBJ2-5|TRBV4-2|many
TGTGCCAGCAGCCTTCGGACAGGCCAAGAGACCCAGTACTTC
CASSLRTGQETQYF
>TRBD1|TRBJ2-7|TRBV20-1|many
TGCAGTAAGACTCCCCAGGGGGGACAGGGGGCCCACGAGCAGTACTTC
CSKTPQGGQGAHEQYF
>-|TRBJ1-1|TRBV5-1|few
TGCGCCAGCAGCTTACTACAGGGCTCCCCTGAAGCTTTCTTT
CASSLLQGSPEAFF
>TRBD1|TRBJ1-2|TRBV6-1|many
TGTGCCAGCAGCCAAGGGGGCAGTCTCTCGGATGGCTACACCTTC
CASSQGGSLSDGYTF
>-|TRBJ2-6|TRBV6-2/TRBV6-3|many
TGTGCCAGCAGTTACGGAGGCCTTGGGGCCAACGTCCTGACTTTC
CASSYGGLGANVLTF